The present T cell receptor beta chain was sequenced within a study of OX40 agonist ivuxolimab in advanced cancers. Study details: Ivuxolimab, which is an agonistic anti-OX40 (CD134) antibody, was administered to the patients. At roughly 80% male, the cohort had a mean age of 60 years, ranging from about 23 to 79. Study observations and caveats: Relative to CD4+, CD8+ T cells held more expanded clones on average. Partial responders at 0.1-3.0 mg/kg showed near-lowest clonal expansion.

This clone occurred a few times. Its matching antigen is unknown. Data came from immunoSEQ multiplex PCR; TCRdb stores just in-frame clones and leaves some out. The table has under 40,000 clones, around nine tenths seen once. Trimming shortened V by 6 bases and J by 4 bases, and 18 bases separated the two germline ends. The germline V gene has CDR1 SQVTM and CDR2 ANQGSEA. The CDR3 consists of 14 residues. The source was CD4+ or CD8+ T cells sorted from blood, collected in a trial of the OX40 agonist ivuxolimab. The V call is TRBV29-1, the J call TRBJ1-1; D might be TRBD1 (6 bases). The origin of this receptor is an adult with an advanced solid tumor such as melanoma, head and neck, liver or kidney cancer. CDR3 residues: CSVRRGSGGTEAFF. The CDR3 DNA follows: TGCAGCGTCCGCAGGGGAAGTGGGGGCACTGAAGCTTTCTTT.